This T cell receptor beta chain came from a study of T cell responses to AZD1222 COVID-19 vaccine (dated by TCRdb to the early 2020s). Looking at the study overall: TCR sequencing covered 230 or so trial participants: 200 to 210 given two doses of AZD1222 and 26 given two doses of MenACWY control vaccine. Trial participants were enrolled into age subgroups of 18-55, 56-69 and 70-plus years, which contained roughly 150, 30 and 60 TCR-sequenced participants, respectively.

A note on this clone: Its target antigen remains unknown. Within one base of it there is no much larger clone, and no base qualities were kept.

The paper's findings and limits, for the study overall: Participants were mostly white British and included more females than males, and it was suggested by the authors that clonal diversity may have been underestimated. A significant rise in spike-specific TCR breadth and depth was observed after two AZD1222 doses relative to day 0 and relative to MenACWY recipients. Because no samples from the day 14 peak response were available, repertoires could be characterized only after the peak T cell response. Only a handful of AZD1222 recipients were SARS-CoV-2 seropositive at baseline, limiting conclusions about previously exposed vaccinees. The 56-69-year group was small, and its depth increase did not reach significance, likely because of low power. Nearly half of unique spike-specific TCRs reportedly recognized epitopes outside regions mutated in the B.1.351 and B.1.1.7 variants. The vaccine-associated CD4 TCRs covered the entire spike protein, and the dominant responses fell in regions 160-218 and 743-854.

The CDR3 regions of human TCRbeta chains were analyzed by immunosequencing. In the authors' own workflow: Repertoire TCRs were matched against a reference library of SARS-CoV-2-specific TCRs generated with the MIRA antigen-specificity platform. Breadth meant the fraction of unique TCRs that were SARS-CoV-2-associated, whereas depth meant the fraction of total T cells that were SARS-CoV-2-associated. Using the MIRA data, every spike-specific TCR was mapped to the spike region that the TCR reacted to and assigned to either a CD4 or a CD8 class. Log10-transformed breadth and depth values were compared by one-way ANOVA with Sidak's multiple comparisons tests. This is the immuneACCESS table as TCRdb keeps it, with only in-frame sequences that have V and J called. A part of the clones is gone; compared with another copy, unresolved V genes explain less than half, and the rest is unexplained. V and J calls and clone size are given by that table; D and trimming were obtained from the DNA. This sample comprises roughly 100,000 clones, roughly 80% of them detected only once. The ten biggest clones cover approximately 15% of the sample.

The sample's time point label, in plain terms: about 28 days (+/-7) after the second vaccine dose. Because spike-specific TCR depth and breadth did not differ between the two schedules, AZD1222 recipients who got a second dose at roughly 4 weeks were pooled with those who got a second dose at roughly 12 weeks. The vaccinee samples were drawn from two UK trials, COV001 and COV002, one of which was a single-blind randomized controlled phase 2/3 trial testing AZD1222 (ChAdOx1 nCoV-19) in healthy adults. For TCRbeta chain sequencing, PBMC samples were collected from trial participants at day 0 and at day 28 after the second dose. Based on the germline V gene, the CDR1 and CDR2 sequences are SNHLY and FYNNEI. The CDR3, from cysteine to phenylalanine, totals 14 residues. Only the CDR3 DNA is retained, 42 bases long and in frame from the first base. V loses 5 bases, J loses 10 bases, and the germline ends lie 15 bases apart.

The sequencing used peripheral blood, collected 28 days after the second AZD1222 dose. In this chain, TRBV2 is recombined with TRBJ1-6, with the D segment identity uncertain. The TCR comes from an adult who received the AZD1222 COVID-19 vaccine. For the CDR3, the sequence is CASSWGQTKSPLHF. The DNA sequence is as follows: TGTGCCAGCAGTTGGGGTCAGACGAAATCACCCCTCCACTTT.